This TCR beta chain is drawn from a study of CD8 T cells in ankylosing spondylitis (dated by TCRdb to about 2017). Turning to the overall study: The study profiled T cell receptor beta repertoires in healthy donors and ankylosing spondylitis patients to find disease-linked TCR variants. Peripheral blood was sampled, and synovial fluid was also collected from ankylosing spondylitis patients. The whole study cohort included 108 healthy donors and about two dozen ankylosing spondylitis patients.

Ten or more counts support this clonotype. Its target antigen remains unknown. The input lacks base qualities; no much larger clone sits a single base away. At the junction V is shortened by 0 bases and J by 0 bases, with 6 bases in between. The CDR3 numbers 15 residues from cysteine through phenylalanine. Only CDR3 DNA remains: 45 bases, in frame from the first base. The germline V gene specifies LGHNA as CDR1 and YNFKEQ as CDR2. The full study reports these points: Some motif variants were previously reported in synovial fluid and blood of reactive arthritis patients, suggesting common disease-initiation mechanisms. Blood from ankylosing spondylitis patients appeared to be characterized by a TCR beta motif made up of about 8 highly homologous amino acid variants. Significant enrichment of the disease-linked clones was reported in matched synovial fluid samples from ankylosing spondylitis patients. The disease-linked clones had a CD8+ phenotype and were found at relatively low frequencies in peripheral blood.

TCRdb shows the sequencer as Illumina HiSeq 2500. TCR beta libraries were prepared by quantitative 5'-RACE with molecular barcodes. The study's processing was this. A new computational method based on a probabilistic model of VDJ rearrangement was used to identify disease-linked TCR variants. Using fastp at Q25 and MiXCR, TCRdb reprocessed the public reads and kept productive beta chains. Each record represents a unique CDR3 protein, reported with the most common genes and DNA among its rows. TCRdb's processing, not the authors' own work, is the source of the V and J calls. For this sample there are roughly 280,000 distinct CDR3 sequences; roughly 20% appear just once. Together, the top ten hold about 8% of the sample.

The receptor's source is a male donor with ankylosing spondylitis or in good health (not recorded which). Material for sequencing was blood, either unsorted or a sorted T cell fraction (not recorded which). The chain uses TRBV4-2 and TRBJ1-5; the D gene identity is not certain. The encoded CDR3 is CASSQDLVSNQPQHF. DNA sequence: TGTGCCAGCAGCCAAGATCTGGTTAGCAATCAGCCCCAGCATTTT.